What follows describes a single TCR beta chain. This sample was taken from a study of CD8 T cells in Susac syndrome. An input of about 0.45 to 1 ug of RNA was subjected to reverse transcription using random hexamers. immunoSEQ multiplex PCR amplified TCR beta CDR3 across 54 Vbeta, 13 Jbeta. TCRdb reanalysed the immunoSEQ multiplex PCR reads using MiXCR and keeps one entry per CDR3 protein. The sample has almost 450,000 distinct CDR3 sequences, approximately 85% seen once; the top ten hold 0.09% to 0.15%. Trimming took off 8 bases at V and 2 bases at J, with 9 bases between the two ends. The CDR3 sequence is 12 residues long. CDR1 is MNHEY, CDR2 SMNVEV, per germline (reference sequence).

The sequencing input was CD8+ T cells from PBMCs. The chain has TRBV27 and TRBJ2-5; D ambiguous. The source is a human donor with multiple sclerosis. CDR3 in DNA: TGTGCCAGCGGGCCAGCACAAGAGACCCAGTACTTC. Translated: CASGPAQETQYF.